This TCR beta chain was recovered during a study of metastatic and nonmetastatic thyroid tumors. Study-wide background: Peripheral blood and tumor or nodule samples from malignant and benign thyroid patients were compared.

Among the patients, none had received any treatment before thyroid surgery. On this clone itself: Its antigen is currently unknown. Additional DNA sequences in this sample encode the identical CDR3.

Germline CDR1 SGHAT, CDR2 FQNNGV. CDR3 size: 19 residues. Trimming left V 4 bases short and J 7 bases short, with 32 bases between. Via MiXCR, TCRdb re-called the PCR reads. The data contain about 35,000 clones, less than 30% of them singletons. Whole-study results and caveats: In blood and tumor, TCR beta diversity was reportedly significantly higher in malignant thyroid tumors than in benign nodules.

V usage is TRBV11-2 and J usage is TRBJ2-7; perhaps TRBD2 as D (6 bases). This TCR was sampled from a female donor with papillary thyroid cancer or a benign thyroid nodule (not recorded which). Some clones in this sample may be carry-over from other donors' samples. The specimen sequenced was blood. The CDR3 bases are TGTGCCAGCAGCTCCCATCTCCTATCATATAGCGGTGGTGCGGGGGAGCAGTACTTC. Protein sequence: CASSSHLLSYSGGAGEQYF.